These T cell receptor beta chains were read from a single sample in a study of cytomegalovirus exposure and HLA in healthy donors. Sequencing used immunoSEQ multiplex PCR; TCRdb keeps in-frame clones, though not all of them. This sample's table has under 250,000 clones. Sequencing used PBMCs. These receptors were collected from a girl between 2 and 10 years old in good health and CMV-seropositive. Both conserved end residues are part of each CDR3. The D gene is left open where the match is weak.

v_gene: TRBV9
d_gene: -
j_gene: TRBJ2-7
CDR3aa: CASSGGGGYEQYF
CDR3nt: TGTGCCAGCAGCGGTGGCGGCGGATACGAGCAGTACTTC

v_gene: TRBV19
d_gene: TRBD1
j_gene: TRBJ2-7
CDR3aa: CASSRQGPMGEQYF
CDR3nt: TGTGCCAGCTCTCGACAGGGACCCATGGGCGAGCAGTACTTC

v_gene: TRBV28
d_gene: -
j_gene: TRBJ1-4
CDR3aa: CASSPAGPATNEKLFF
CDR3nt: TGTGCCAGCAGCCCAGCGGGGCCCGCAACTAATGAAAAACTGTTTTTT

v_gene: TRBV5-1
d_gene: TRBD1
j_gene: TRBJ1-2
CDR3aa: CASSPGAGGRGYGYTF
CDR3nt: TGCGCCAGCAGCCCGGGAGCAGGGGGCCGGGGCTATGGCTACACCTTC

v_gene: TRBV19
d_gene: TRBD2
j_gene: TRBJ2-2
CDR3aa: CASSMAGGHTGELFF
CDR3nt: TGTGCCAGTAGTATGGCGGGAGGTCACACCGGGGAGCTGTTTTTT

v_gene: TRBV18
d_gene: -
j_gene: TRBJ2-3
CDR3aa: CASSPSERTYTDTQYF
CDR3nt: TGTGCCAGCTCACCGTCTGAGCGGACCTACACAGATACGCAGTATTTT

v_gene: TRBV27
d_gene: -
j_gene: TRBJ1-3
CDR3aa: CASSLQGGVGNTIYF
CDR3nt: TGTGCCAGCAGTTTACAAGGAGGGGTCGGAAACACCATATATTTT

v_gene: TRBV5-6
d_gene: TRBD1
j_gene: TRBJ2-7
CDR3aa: CASSTGTGFHEQYF
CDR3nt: TGTGCCAGCAGCACCGGGACAGGGTTCCACGAGCAGTACTTC

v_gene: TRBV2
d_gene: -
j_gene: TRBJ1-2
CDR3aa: CASRGLEGYTF
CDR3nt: TGTGCCAGCAGGGGGCTAGAAGGCTACACCTTC

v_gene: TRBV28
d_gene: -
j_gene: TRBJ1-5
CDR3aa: CASRFGGGGQPQHF
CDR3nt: TGTGCCAGCAGGTTTGGGGGGGGAGGTCAGCCCCAGCATTTT

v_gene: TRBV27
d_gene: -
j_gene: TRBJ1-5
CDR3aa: CASSPSHRVGGNQPQHF
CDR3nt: TGTGCCAGCAGCCCGAGTCACAGGGTAGGGGGCAATCAGCCCCAGCATTTT

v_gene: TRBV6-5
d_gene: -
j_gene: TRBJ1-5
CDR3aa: CASSRARDNQPQHF
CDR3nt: TGTGCCAGCAGCCGGGCACGGGACAATCAGCCCCAGCATTTT

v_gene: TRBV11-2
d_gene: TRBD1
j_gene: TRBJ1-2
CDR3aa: CASSITQGVYTF
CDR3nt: TGTGCCAGCAGCATTACCCAGGGGGTCTACACCTTC

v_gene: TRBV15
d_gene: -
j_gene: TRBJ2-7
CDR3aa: CATSRDRTFNEQYF
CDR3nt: TGTGCCACCAGCAGAGATAGGACTTTTAACGAGCAGTACTTC

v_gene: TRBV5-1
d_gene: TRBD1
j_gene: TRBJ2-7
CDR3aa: CASSSGQGRDEQYF
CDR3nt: TGCGCCAGCAGCTCCGGACAGGGTAGAGACGAGCAGTACTTC

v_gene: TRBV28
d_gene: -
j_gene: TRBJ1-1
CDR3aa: CASSSGVWGTEAFF
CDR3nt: TGTGCCAGCAGTTCAGGGGTTTGGGGGACTGAAGCTTTCTTT

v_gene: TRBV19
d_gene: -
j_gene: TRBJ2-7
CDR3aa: CASSRFGQGGGYEQYF
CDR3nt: TGTGCCAGTAGTCGATTCGGACAGGGAGGGGGCTACGAGCAGTACTTC

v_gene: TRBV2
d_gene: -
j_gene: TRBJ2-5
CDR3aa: CASSRGMYQETQYF
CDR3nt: TGTGCCAGCAGTAGGGGAATGTACCAAGAGACCCAGTACTTC

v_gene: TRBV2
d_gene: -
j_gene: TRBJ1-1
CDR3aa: CASRERRGTNTEAFF
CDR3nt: TGTGCCAGCAGGGAAAGAAGGGGCACGAACACTGAAGCTTTCTTT

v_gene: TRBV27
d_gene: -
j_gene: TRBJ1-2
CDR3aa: CASSLTGQGYGYTF
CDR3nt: TGTGCCAGCAGTTTAACCGGGCAGGGGTATGGCTACACCTTC

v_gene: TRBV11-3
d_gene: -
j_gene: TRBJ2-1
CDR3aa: CASSPYLASNEQFF
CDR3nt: TGTGCCAGCAGCCCCTATCTAGCGAGCAATGAGCAGTTCTTC

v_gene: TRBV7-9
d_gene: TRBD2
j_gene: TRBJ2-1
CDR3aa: CASSSRWGLAGEIDEQFF
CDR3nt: TGTGCCAGCAGCTCCCGGTGGGGACTAGCGGGAGAGATAGATGAGCAGTTCTTC

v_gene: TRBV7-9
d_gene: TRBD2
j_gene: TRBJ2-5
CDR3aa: CASSLGLGLAEETQYF
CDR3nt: TGTGCCAGCAGCTTAGGATTGGGACTAGCGGAAGAGACCCAGTACTTC

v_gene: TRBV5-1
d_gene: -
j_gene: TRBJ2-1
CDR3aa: CASSLAAGFGYNEQFF
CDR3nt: TGCGCCAGCAGCTTGGCCGCAGGGTTTGGCTACAATGAGCAGTTCTTC

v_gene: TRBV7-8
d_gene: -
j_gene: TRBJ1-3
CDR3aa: CASSFFQTSGNTIYF
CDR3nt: TGTGCCAGCAGCTTCTTTCAGACATCTGGAAACACCATATATTTT

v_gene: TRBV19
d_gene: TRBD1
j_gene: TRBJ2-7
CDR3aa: CASSIRSGQGTPVFYEQYF
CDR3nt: TGTGCCAGTAGTATTCGCTCAGGACAGGGTACCCCTGTGTTCTACGAGCAGTACTTC

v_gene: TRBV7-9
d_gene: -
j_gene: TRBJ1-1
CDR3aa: CASEHPRQGYLNTEAFF
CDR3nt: TGTGCCAGCGAACATCCCCGGCAGGGGTATCTGAACACTGAAGCTTTCTTT

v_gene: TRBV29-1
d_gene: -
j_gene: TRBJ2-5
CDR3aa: CSVEPRFKETQYF
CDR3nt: TGCAGCGTTGAACCCAGGTTCAAGGAGACCCAGTACTTC

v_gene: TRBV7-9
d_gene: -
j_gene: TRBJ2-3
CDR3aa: CASRDTSTDTQYF
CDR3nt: TGTGCCAGCAGGGACACTAGCACAGATACGCAGTATTTT

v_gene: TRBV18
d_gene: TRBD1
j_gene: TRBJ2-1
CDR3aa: CASSPPNVRAQGNEQFF
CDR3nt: TGTGCCAGCTCACCACCGAATGTCAGAGCACAGGGGAATGAGCAGTTCTTC

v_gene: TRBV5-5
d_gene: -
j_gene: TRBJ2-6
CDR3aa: CASSLDQSGANVLTF
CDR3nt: TGTGCCAGCAGCTTGGATCAGTCAGGGGCCAACGTCCTGACTTTC

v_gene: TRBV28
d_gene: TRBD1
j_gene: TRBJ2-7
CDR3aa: CASSLPGTGLWMPSYEQYF
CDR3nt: TGTGCCAGCAGTTTACCTGGGACAGGGTTGTGGATGCCGAGCTACGAGCAGTACTTC

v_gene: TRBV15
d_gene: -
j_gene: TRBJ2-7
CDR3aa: CATSRDRGYEQYF
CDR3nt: TGTGCCACCAGCAGAGACAGGGGCTACGAGCAGTACTTC

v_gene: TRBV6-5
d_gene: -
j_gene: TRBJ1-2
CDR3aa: CASSYSGGGSYGYTF
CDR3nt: TGTGCCAGCAGTTACTCGGGAGGGGGATCGTATGGCTACACCTTC

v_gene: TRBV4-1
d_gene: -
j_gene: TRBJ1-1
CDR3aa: CASSQVFASRDTEAFF
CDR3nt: TGCGCCAGCAGCCAAGTATTCGCCTCCCGGGACACTGAAGCTTTCTTT

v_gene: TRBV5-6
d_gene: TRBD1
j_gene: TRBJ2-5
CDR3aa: CASSIQGGEETQYF
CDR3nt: TGTGCCAGCAGCATACAGGGGGGAGAAGAGACCCAGTACTTC

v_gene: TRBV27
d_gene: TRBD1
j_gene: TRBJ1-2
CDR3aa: CASSPDRGGYTF
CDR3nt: TGTGCCAGCAGTCCAGACAGGGGCGGCTACACCTTC

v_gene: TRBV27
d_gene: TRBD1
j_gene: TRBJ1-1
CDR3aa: CASSLGQGRTEAFF
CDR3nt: TGTGCCAGCAGTCTCGGACAGGGGAGGACTGAAGCTTTCTTT

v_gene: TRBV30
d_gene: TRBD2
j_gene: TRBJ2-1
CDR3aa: CAWSAIRTSGIPHNEQFF
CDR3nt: TGTGCCTGGAGTGCGATTAGGACTAGCGGGATCCCGCACAATGAGCAGTTCTTC

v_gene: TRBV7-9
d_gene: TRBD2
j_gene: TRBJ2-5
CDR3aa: CASSLLAGQETQYF
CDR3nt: TGTGCCAGCAGCCTTCTAGCGGGGCAAGAGACCCAGTACTTC

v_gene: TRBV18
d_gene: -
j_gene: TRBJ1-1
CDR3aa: CASSPLGGRGSTEAFF
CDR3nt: TGTGCCAGCTCACCCCTTGGTGGGCGAGGGAGCACTGAAGCTTTCTTT